The present T cell receptor beta chain was sequenced within a study of cytomegalovirus exposure and HLA in healthy donors. All donors participated as healthy donors of bone marrow. General study findings and limits: Solely CMV serostatus was available to characterize immune exposure. The majority of CMV-associated TCR beta chains were reported as apparently HLA-restricted in a later analysis.

PCR was performed using 60 Vbeta and 13 Jbeta primers. Assay used: immunoSEQ multiplex PCR; TCRdb lists only in-frame clones, some missing. The profile shows around 270,000 clones, about four fifths of them singletons. Germline lookup yields CDR1 MNHEY and CDR2 SVGAGI. This CDR3 is 9 amino acids long. V dropped 8 bases and J dropped 7 bases, with 3 bases sitting between them. This clone was found a few times. As yet, its antigen is unknown. This chain uses TRBV6-5 with TRBJ1-5; no firm D call. Sequencing input: PBMCs. The sequence was collected from a girl aged 2 to 10 in good health and CMV-seronegative. Written as DNA, the CDR3 is TGTGCCAGCGGCCAGCCCCAGCATTTT. Encoded protein: CASGQPQHF.